This TCR beta chain was documented in a study of T cells in Graves' hyperthyroidism and ophthalmopathy. Notes on this clonotype: Antigen: not known.

Under 3 months was the duration of disease in ophthalmopathy patients, who also had a Clinical Activity Score of at least 3 and a NOSPECS grade of at least 4. Amplification targeted TCR beta CDR3 regions from RNA transcripts. Initially, a first-round RT-PCR of the TCR CDR3 employed the HTBI primer set. TCRdb redid the calling of the multiplex PCR reads with MiXCR, one entry per CDR3 protein. The profile shows hundreds of thousands of distinct CDR3 sequences, about a sixth of them singletons. The germline V and J ends were trimmed by 3 bases and 2 bases, with 11 bases remaining between them. The CDR3 runs to 13 residues. CDR1 GTSNPN and CDR2 SVGIG come from the germline V gene (reference sequence). Study-level points and caveats: In the blood, most expanded thyroid clonotypes above 0.001 appeared as well. Progression to ophthalmopathy was predicted a median of about six months early.

This chain connects TRBV30 to TRBJ2-7; D ambiguous. This TCR was sampled from a woman in her fifties or sixties with Graves' ophthalmopathy. Specimen: blood. The CDR3 protein is CAWRGIGTYEQYF. In DNA form, the CDR3 reads TGTGCCTGGAGGGGAATAGGCACCTACGAGCAGTACTTC.